This record covers a single T cell receptor (beta chain). The data derive from a study of Graves' ophthalmopathy and Graves' hyperthyroidism. The germline V gene has CDR1 SNHLY and CDR2 FYNNEI. V dropped 6 bases and J dropped 4; count of bases not matched to a gene: 9. The CDR3 has 15 residues. Amplification targeted the TCR beta CDR3 regions, with RNA transcripts as the source material. In the first round, RT-PCR was carried out with HTBI primers, and a multiplex PCR formed the second round. TCRdb reprocessed the multiplex PCR reads with MiXCR, giving one entry per CDR3 protein. Found here are 150,000 to 200,000 distinct CDR3 sequences, approximately 40% of them singletons; the top ten hold 8% to 9.5%.

Sequencing input: peripheral blood. This chain links TRBV2 with TRBJ2-7, with 10 bases identical to TRBD2. This receptor was obtained from a man in his thirties or forties with Graves' ophthalmopathy. The CDR3 region has the DNA TGTGCCAGCAGGGCCGACTTAGCGGGAGGTTACGAGCAGTACTTC. Translation gives CASRADLAGGYEQYF.